This is a list of T cell receptor beta chains from one sample in a study of T cells after yellow fever vaccination. TCRdb redid the calling of the 5' RACE reads with MiXCR, one entry per CDR3 protein. The sample records approximately 510,000 distinct CDR3 sequences, about a fifth being singletons. The material was PBMCs, obtained approximately 22 days after the first yellow fever vaccination. These receptors all come from a man aged 18 to 35 who received the YFV17D yellow fever vaccine. The conserved cysteine and the conserved F or W are not part of the CDR3 here. Each record gives: J gene, CDR3 length, V gene, CDR3 protein.

J gene: TRBJ1-6
CDR3 length: 13
V gene: TRBV7-2
CDR3 protein: ASSLAGNGAGPLH

J gene: TRBJ2-5
CDR3 length: 15
V gene: TRBV5-1
CDR3 protein: ASSSPGQGPMRETQY

J gene: TRBJ2-1
CDR3 length: 14
V gene: TRBV19
CDR3 protein: ASSIDGVLSYNEQF

J gene: TRBJ2-1
CDR3 length: 13
V gene: TRBV12-3/TRBV12-4
CDR3 protein: ASSFRTSGGDEQF

J gene: TRBJ1-5
CDR3 length: 12
V gene: TRBV30
CDR3 protein: AWSLGQNNQPQH

J gene: TRBJ2-7
CDR3 length: 10
V gene: TRBV19
CDR3 protein: ASSNYKYEQY

J gene: TRBJ1-1
CDR3 length: 11
V gene: TRBV12-3/TRBV12-4
CDR3 protein: ASSATGATGAF

J gene: TRBJ2-7
CDR3 length: 11
V gene: TRBV30
CDR3 protein: AWSGQGWDEQY

J gene: TRBJ2-7
CDR3 length: 12
V gene: TRBV5-1
CDR3 protein: ASSPSGANFEQY

J gene: TRBJ1-2
CDR3 length: 14
V gene: TRBV7-2
CDR3 protein: ASSLDFFGRAYGYT

J gene: TRBJ2-1
CDR3 length: 12
V gene: TRBV7-2
CDR3 protein: ASSLTGDYNEQF

J gene: TRBJ2-1
CDR3 length: 17
V gene: TRBV28
CDR3 protein: ASSYTLPTGTGGGNEQF

J gene: TRBJ1-2
CDR3 length: 12
V gene: TRBV5-4
CDR3 protein: ASSFRGLNYGYT

J gene: TRBJ1-5
CDR3 length: 15
V gene: TRBV7-2
CDR3 protein: ASSLGSTRLYNQPQH

J gene: TRBJ1-6
CDR3 length: 15
V gene: TRBV7-6
CDR3 protein: ASSSLQGSSYNSPLH

J gene: TRBJ2-5
CDR3 length: 15
V gene: TRBV4-2
CDR3 protein: ASSQGVLETGEETQY

J gene: TRBJ1-3
CDR3 length: 15
V gene: TRBV14
CDR3 protein: ASSQDFPRGIGNTIY

J gene: TRBJ2-7
CDR3 length: 13
V gene: TRBV7-9
CDR3 protein: ASSPGLARGIEQY

J gene: TRBJ2-1
CDR3 length: 10
V gene: TRBV20-1
CDR3 protein: SARVLWNEQF

J gene: TRBJ2-5
CDR3 length: 14
V gene: TRBV6-2/TRBV6-3
CDR3 protein: ASSYLRDPFQETQY

J gene: TRBJ2-7
CDR3 length: 13
V gene: TRBV11-2
CDR3 protein: ASSRDSLSSYEQY

J gene: TRBJ1-4
CDR3 length: 11
V gene: TRBV28
CDR3 protein: ASGTGYREKLF

J gene: TRBJ2-4
CDR3 length: 18
V gene: TRBV20-1
CDR3 protein: SAPLVRQATNVGAKNIQY

J gene: TRBJ1-2
CDR3 length: 13
V gene: TRBV10-3
CDR3 protein: AISESGAGFYGYT

J gene: TRBJ1-5
CDR3 length: 13
V gene: TRBV5-5
CDR3 protein: ASSFFGAINQPQH

J gene: TRBJ2-7
CDR3 length: 11
V gene: TRBV12-3/TRBV12-4
CDR3 protein: ASRLAGLYEQY

J gene: TRBJ2-7
CDR3 length: 13
V gene: TRBV29-1
CDR3 protein: SVEAYRKSSYEQY

J gene: TRBJ2-1
CDR3 length: 12
V gene: TRBV7-2
CDR3 protein: ASSLAGALNEQF

J gene: TRBJ1-1
CDR3 length: 14
V gene: TRBV4-3
CDR3 protein: ASSQSGRQEHEEAF

J gene: TRBJ2-5
CDR3 length: 13
V gene: TRBV6-2/TRBV6-3
CDR3 protein: ASSPMWTGKETQY

J gene: TRBJ1-1
CDR3 length: 11
V gene: TRBV3-1
CDR3 protein: ASSLQDAGEAF

J gene: TRBJ2-3
CDR3 length: 15
V gene: TRBV5-1
CDR3 protein: ASSLDPGPQSTDTQY

J gene: TRBJ2-2
CDR3 length: 12
V gene: TRBV7-2
CDR3 protein: ASSLVVGSGELF

J gene: TRBJ2-3
CDR3 length: 11
V gene: TRBV5-4
CDR3 protein: ASSWSRGAAQY